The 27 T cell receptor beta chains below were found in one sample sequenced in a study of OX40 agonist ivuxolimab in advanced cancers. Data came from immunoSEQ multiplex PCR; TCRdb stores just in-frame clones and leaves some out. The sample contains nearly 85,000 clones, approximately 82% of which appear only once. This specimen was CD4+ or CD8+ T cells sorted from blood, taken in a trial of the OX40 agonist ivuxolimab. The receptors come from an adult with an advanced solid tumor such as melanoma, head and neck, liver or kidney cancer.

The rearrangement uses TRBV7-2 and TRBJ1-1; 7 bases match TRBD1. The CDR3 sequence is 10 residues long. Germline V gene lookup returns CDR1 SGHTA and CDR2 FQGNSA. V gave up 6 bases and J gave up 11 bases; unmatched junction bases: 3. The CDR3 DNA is TGTGCCAGCAGAGGGGGCGAGGCTTTCTTT. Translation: CASRGGEAFF.

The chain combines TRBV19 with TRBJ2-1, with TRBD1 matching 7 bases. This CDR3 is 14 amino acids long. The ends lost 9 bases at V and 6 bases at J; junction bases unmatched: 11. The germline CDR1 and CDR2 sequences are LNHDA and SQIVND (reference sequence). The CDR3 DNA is TGTGCCAGCACGACAGGGAGTGGGATCAATGAGCAGTTCTTC. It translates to CASTTGSGINEQFF. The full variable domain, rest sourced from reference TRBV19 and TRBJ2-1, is DGGITQSPKYLFRKEGQNVTLSCEQNLNHDAMYWYRQDPGQGLRLIYYSQIVNDFQKGDIAEGYSVSREKKESFPLTVTSAQKNPTAFYLCASTTGSGINEQFFGPGTRLTVL.

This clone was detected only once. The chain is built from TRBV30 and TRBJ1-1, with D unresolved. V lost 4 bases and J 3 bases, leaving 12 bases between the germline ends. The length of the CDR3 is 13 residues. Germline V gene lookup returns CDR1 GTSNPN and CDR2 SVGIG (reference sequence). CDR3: CAWTLGFDTEAFF. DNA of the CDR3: TGTGCCTGGACGCTGGGGTTTGACACTGAAGCTTTCTTT.

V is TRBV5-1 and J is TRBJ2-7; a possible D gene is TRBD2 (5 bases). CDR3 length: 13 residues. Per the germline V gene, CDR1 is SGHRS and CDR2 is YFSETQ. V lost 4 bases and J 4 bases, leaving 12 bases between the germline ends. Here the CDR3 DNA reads TGCGCCAGCAGCGACTCGGGGATATACGAGCAGTACTTC. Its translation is CASSDSGIYEQYF.

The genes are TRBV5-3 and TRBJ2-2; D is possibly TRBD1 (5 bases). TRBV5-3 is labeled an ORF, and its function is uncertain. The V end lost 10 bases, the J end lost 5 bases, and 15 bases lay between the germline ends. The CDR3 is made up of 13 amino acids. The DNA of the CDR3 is TGTGCCTCCCTCAGGGTGGATACCGGGGAGCTGTTTTTT. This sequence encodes CASLRVDTGELFF.

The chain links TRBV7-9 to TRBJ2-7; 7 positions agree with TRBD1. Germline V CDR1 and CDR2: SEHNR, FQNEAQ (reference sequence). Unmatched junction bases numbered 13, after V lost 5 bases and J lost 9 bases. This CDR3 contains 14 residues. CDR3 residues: CASSTRGQPHRQYF. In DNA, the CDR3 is TGTGCCAGCAGCACACGGGGACAGCCACACCGGCAGTACTTC.

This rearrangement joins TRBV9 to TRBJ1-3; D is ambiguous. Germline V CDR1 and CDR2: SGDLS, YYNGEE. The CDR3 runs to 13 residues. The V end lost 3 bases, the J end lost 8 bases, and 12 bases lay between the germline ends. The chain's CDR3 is CASSDPPGYTIYF. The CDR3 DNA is TGTGCCAGCAGCGACCCCCCTGGGTACACCATATATTTT.

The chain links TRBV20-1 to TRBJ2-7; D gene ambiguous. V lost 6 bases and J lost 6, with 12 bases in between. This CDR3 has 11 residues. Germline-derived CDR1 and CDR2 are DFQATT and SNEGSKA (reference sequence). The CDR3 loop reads CSASKLGEQYF. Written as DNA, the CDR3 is TGCAGTGCCTCAAAGCTCGGCGAGCAGTACTTC.

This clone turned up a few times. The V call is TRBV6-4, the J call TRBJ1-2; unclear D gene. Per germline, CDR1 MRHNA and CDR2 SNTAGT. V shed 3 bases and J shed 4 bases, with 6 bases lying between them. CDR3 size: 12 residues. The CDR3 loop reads CASSDSGYGYTF. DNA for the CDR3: TGTGCCAGCAGTGATAGCGGCTATGGCTACACCTTC.

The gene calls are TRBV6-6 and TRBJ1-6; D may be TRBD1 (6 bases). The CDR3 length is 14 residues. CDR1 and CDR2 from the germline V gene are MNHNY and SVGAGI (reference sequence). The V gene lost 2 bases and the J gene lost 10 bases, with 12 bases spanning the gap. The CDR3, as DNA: TGTGCCAGCAGTTACAGTACAGGGTTATCACCCCTCCACTTT. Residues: CASSYSTGLSPLHF.

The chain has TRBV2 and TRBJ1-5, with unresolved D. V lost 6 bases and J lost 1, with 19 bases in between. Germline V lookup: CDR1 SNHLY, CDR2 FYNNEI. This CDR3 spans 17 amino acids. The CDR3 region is CASRARSGPISNQPQHF. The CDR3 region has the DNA TGTGCCAGCAGAGCCCGGTCGGGCCCGATAAGCAATCAGCCCCAGCATTTT. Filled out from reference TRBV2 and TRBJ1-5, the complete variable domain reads EPEVTQTPSHQVTQMGQEVILRCVPISNHLYFYWYRQILGQKVEFLVSFYNNEISEKSEIFDDQFSVERPDGSNFTLKIRSTKLEDSAMYFCASRARSGPISNQPQHFGDGTRLSIL.

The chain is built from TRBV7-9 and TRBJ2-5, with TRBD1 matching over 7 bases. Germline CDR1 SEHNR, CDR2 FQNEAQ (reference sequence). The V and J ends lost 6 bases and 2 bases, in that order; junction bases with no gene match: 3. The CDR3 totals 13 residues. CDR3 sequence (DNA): TGTGCCAGCAGAGCGACAGGGCAAGAGACCCAGTACTTC. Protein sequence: CASRATGQETQYF.

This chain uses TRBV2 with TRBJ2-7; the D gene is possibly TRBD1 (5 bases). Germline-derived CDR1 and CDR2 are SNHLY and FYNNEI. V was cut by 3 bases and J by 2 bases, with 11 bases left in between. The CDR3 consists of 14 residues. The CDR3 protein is CASSDRRVTYEQYF. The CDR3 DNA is TGTGCCAGCAGTGATCGCAGGGTGACCTACGAGCAGTACTTC.

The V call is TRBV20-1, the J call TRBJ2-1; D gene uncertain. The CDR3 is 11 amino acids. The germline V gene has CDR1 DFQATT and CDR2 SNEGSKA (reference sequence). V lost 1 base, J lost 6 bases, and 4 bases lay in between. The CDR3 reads CSARVANEQFF. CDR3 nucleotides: TGCAGTGCTAGAGTTGCCAATGAGCAGTTCTTC.

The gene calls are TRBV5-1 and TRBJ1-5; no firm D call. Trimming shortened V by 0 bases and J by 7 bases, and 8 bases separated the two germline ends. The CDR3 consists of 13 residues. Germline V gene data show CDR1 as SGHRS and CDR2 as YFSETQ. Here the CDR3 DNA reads TGCGCCAGCAGCTTGGAGGGAGGGCAGCCCCAGCATTTT. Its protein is CASSLEGGQPQHF.

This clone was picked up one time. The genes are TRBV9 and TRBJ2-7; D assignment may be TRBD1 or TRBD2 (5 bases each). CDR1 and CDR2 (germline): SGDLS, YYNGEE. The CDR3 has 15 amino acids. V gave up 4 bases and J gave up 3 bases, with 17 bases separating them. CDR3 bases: TGTGCCAGCAGCCCCATGGGGGTATCAATCTACGAGCAGTACTTC. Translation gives CASSPMGVSIYEQYF.

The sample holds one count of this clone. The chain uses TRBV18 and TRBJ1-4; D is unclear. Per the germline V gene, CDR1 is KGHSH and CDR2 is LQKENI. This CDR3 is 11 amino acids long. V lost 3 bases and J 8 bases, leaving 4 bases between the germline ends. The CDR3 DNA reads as TGTGCCAGCTCACCGGGGGAAAAACTGTTTTTT. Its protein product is CASSPGEKLFF.

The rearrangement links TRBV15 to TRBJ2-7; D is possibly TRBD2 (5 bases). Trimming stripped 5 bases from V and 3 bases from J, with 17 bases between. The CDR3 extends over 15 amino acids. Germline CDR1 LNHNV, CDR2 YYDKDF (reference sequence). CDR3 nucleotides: TGTGCCACCAGCCCCCTTGGTCGGGATTACTACGAGCAGTACTTC. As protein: CATSPLGRDYYEQYF.

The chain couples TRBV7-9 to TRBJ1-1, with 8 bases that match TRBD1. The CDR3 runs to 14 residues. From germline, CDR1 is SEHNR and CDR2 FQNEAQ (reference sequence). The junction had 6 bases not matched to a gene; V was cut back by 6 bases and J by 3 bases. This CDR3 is CASRKGQEDTEAFF. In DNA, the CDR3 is TGTGCCAGCAGAAAGGGACAGGAGGACACTGAAGCTTTCTTT.

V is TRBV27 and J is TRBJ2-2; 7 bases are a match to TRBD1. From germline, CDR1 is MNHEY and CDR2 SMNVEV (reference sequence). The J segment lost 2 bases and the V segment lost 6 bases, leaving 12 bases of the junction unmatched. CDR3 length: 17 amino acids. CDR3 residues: CASRTSRDSLNTGELFF. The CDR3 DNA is TGTGCCAGCAGAACAAGCCGGGACAGCCTTAACACCGGGGAGCTGTTTTTT.

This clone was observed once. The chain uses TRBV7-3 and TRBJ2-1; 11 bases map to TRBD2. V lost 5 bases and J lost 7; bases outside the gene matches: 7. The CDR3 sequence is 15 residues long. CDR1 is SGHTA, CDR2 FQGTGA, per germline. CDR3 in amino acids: CASSPGTSGLNEQFF. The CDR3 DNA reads TGTGCCAGCAGCCCCGGGACTAGCGGCCTGAATGAGCAGTTCTTC.

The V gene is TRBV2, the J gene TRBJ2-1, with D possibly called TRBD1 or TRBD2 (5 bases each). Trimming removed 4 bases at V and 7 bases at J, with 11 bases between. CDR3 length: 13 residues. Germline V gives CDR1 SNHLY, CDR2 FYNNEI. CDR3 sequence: CASSVPEGNEQFF. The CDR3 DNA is TGTGCCAGCAGTGTTCCTGAGGGGAATGAGCAGTTCTTC.

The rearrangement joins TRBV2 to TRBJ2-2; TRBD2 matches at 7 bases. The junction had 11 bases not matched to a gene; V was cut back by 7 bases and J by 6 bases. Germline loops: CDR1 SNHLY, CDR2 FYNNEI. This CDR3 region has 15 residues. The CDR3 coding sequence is TGTGCCAGCACCCTACGGGCGGGGGAAGCCGGGGAGCTGTTTTTT. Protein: CASTLRAGEAGELFF.

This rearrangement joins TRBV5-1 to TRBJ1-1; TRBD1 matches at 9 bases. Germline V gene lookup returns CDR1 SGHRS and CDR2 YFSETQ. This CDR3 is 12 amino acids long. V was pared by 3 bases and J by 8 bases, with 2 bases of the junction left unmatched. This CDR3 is CASSWGTGEAFF. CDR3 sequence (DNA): TGCGCCAGCAGCTGGGGGACAGGGGAAGCTTTCTTT.

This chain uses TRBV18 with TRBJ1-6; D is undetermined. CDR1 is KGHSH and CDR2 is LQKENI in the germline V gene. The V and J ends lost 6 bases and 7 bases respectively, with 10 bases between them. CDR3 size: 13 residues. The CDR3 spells CASSSARNSPLHF. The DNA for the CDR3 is TGTGCCAGCTCCAGTGCGAGGAATTCACCCCTCCACTTT.

As DNA, the CDR3 is TGTGCCTGGAGTGTAGGGGGCGGCTATGGCTACACCTTC. Translation: CAWSVGGGYGYTF. V gene TRBV30 combines with J gene TRBJ1-2, with 7 bases identical to TRBD1. From germline, CDR1 is GTSNPN and CDR2 SVGIG (reference sequence). This CDR3 contains 13 residues. V lost 0 bases and J lost 4; bases outside the gene matches: 2.

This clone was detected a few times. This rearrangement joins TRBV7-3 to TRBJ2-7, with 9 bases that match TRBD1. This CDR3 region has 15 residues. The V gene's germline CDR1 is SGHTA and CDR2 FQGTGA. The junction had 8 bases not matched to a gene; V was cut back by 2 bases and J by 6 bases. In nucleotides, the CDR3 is TGTGCCAGCAGCTTAGACGGGACAGGGCGTCGCGAGCAGTACTTC. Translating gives CASSLDGTGRREQYF. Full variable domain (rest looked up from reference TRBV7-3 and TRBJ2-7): GAGVSQTPSNKVTEKGKYVELRCDPISGHTALYWYRQSLGQGPEFLIYFQGTGAADDSGLPNDRFFAVRPEGSVSTLKIQRTERGDSAVYLCASSLDGTGRREQYFGPGTRLTVT.